The clone carrying this TCR beta chain was counted once. This entry is derived from a study of T cell responses to AZD1222 COVID-19 vaccine. Per germline, CDR1 MNHEY and CDR2 SVGAGI. The CDR3 runs to 15 residues. After removal of 0 bases from V and 5 bases from J, the junction contained 5 bases not matched to a gene. The repertoire was sequenced with immunoSEQ multiplex PCR; TCRdb's copy has only in-frame clones and lacks some. The sample holds around 78,000 clones, more than 75% seen once. This TCR came from an adult in good health. V is TRBV6-5 and J is TRBJ2-7; 9 nucleotides align to TRBD1. Source: peripheral blood, taken on day 0 of AZD1222 vaccination. The CDR3 region has the DNA TGTGCCAGCAGTTACTCGATCGGGACAGGGAACGAGCAGTACTTC. Translated, it gives CASSYSIGTGNEQYF.